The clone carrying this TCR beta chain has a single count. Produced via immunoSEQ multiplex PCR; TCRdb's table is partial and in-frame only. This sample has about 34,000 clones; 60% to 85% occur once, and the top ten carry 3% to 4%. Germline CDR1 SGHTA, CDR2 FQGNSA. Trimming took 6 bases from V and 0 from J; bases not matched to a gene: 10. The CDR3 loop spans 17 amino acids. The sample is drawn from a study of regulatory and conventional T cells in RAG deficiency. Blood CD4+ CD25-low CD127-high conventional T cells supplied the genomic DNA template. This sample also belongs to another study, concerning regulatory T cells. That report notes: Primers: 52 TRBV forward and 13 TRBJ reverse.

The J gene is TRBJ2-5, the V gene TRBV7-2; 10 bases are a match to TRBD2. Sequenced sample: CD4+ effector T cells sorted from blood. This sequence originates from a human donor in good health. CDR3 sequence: CASRRQAGGPYQETQYF. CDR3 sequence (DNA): TGTGCCAGCAGACGTCAAGCGGGGGGGCCCTACCAAGAGACCCAGTACTTC.